Here is one TCR beta chain with its context. Antigen: not known. A multiplex PCR was run with 60 Vbeta primers and 13 Jbeta primers. Original processing notes: Later reanalysis found 60 million to 90 million unique TCR beta chains, approximately 11 million of them shared. Some clones are missing from TCRdb's copy, which holds only in-frame ones; the method was immunoSEQ multiplex PCR. The D gene and trimming were derived from the DNA, and the V and J assignments and clone size from that table. This sample's table reports approximately 100,000 clones. The sample is drawn from a study of cytomegalovirus exposure and HLA in healthy donors. Study overall: Researchers found that approximately 85% of fewer than 450 genotyped donors fell within the Caucasian-associated ancestry cluster. Study results and limitations: The study recorded 150 to 200 TCR beta chains that were cytomegalovirus-associated.

The CDR3 runs to 15 residues. Germline V gene sequence: CDR1 MDHEN, CDR2 SYDVKM. Trimming removed 4 bases from V and 2 bases from J, with 15 bases in between. The rearrangement joins TRBV28 to TRBJ2-7; D is possibly TRBD2 (6 bases). This clonotype originated in a man aged 35-49 years in good health and CMV-seronegative. The sequenced sample consisted of PBMCs. CDR3 sequence reads: CASSSTGVPAYEQYF. For the CDR3, the DNA is TGTGCCAGCAGTTCGACGGGAGTACCGGCCTACGAGCAGTACTTC.